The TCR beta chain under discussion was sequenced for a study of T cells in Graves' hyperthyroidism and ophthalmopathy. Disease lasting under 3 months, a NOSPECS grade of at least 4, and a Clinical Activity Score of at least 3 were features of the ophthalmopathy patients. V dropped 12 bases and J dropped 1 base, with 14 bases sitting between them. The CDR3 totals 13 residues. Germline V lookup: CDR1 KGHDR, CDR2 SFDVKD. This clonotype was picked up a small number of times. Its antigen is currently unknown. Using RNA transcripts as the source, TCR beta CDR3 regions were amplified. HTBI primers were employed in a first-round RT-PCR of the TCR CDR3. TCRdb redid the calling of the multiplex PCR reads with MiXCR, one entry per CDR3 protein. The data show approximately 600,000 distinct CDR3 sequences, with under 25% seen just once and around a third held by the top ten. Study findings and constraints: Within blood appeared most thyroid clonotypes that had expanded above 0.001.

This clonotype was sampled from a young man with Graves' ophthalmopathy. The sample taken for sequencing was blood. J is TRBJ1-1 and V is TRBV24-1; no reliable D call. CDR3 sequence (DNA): TGTGCCTCGAAGGCAGGAGAGAACACTGAAGCTTTCTTT. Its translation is CASKAGENTEAFF.